This T cell receptor (beta chain) derives from a study of early T cells in non-severe SARS-CoV-2 infection. The study, taken as a whole, reports: VDJdb matching favored anti-spike CD8 responses, missing private and CD4 specificities.

The germline V gene has CDR1 SNHLY and CDR2 FYNNEI. The CDR3 extends over 14 amino acids. V was clipped by 2 bases and J by 3 bases, with 10 bases between them. This clonotype was counted at least ten times. Its antigen remains unidentified. Individual cDNA molecules each received unique molecular identifiers attached to them. TCRdb reprocessed the 5' RACE reads with MiXCR, giving one entry per CDR3 protein. This table has under 140,000 distinct CDR3 sequences, roughly 12% appearing once. The receptor was derived from an adult who was a healthcare worker with PCR-confirmed SARS-CoV-2 infection or an uninfected control (not recorded which). V usage is TRBV2 and J usage is TRBJ1-2; D gene ambiguous. The specimen comprised whole blood, sampled at baseline. CDR3 sequence reads: CASSERFKDYGYTF. The CDR3 DNA is TGTGCCAGCAGTGAACGATTTAAGGACTATGGCTACACCTTC.